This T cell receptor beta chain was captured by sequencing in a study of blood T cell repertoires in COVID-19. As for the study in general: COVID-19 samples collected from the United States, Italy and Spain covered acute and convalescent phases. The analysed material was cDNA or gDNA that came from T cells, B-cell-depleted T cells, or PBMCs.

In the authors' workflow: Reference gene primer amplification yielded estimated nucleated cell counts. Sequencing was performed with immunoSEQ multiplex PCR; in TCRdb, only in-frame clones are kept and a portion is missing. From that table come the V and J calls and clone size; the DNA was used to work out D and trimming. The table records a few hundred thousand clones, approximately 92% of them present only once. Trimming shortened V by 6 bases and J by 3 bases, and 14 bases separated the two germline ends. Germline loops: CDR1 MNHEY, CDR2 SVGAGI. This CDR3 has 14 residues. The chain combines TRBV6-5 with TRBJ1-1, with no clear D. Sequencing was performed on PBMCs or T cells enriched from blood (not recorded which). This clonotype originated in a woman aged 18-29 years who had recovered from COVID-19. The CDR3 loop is CASSPIPGDTEAFF. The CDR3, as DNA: TGTGCCAGCAGCCCCATTCCCGGGGACACTGAAGCTTTCTTT.